The 25 T cell receptor beta chains reported below all come from one sample, sequenced in a study of T cell repertoires in cytomegalovirus infection. TCRdb reanalysed the reads using MiXCR and keeps one entry per CDR3 protein. This sample carries some 800,000 distinct CDR3 sequences, 32% of them seen once, and the ten largest clones take around 12%. Which antigens these TCRs recognize remains unknown. The input for sequencing was cultured CD8+ T cells from PBMCs, taken from culture after CMV antigen stimulation. These receptors came from a human donor in good health (CMV status not recorded). Some clones in this sample may be carry-over from other donors' samples.

This chain joins TRBV5-1 and TRBJ1-2; a possible D gene is TRBD1 (5 bases). The CDR3 has 14 amino acids. Germline V CDR1 and CDR2: SGHRS, YFSETQ. Trimming stripped 3 bases from V and 8 bases from J, with 17 bases between. The CDR3 reads CASSSGTHDEGYTF. CDR3 nucleotides: TGCGCCAGCAGCTCCGGGACCCATGATGAGGGCTACACCTTC.

This chain connects TRBV12-5 to TRBJ1-2; D call uncertain. Per germline, CDR1 LGHNT and CDR2 FRNRAP. The length of the CDR3 is 14 residues. With 1 base removed from V and 7 bases from J, the gap between germline ends came to 13 bases. CDR3 nucleotides: TGTGCTAGTGGTTTGGCCATAGTCGGGATTGGCTACACCTTC. As protein: CASGLAIVGIGYTF.

There are many counts of this clonotype. This chain connects TRBV7-9 to TRBJ1-5; D gene uncertain. CDR3 length equals 12 residues. Germline values: CDR1 SEHNR, CDR2 FQNEAQ (reference sequence). Trimming left V 1 base short and J 4 bases short, with 2 bases between. The CDR3 region has the DNA TGTGCCAGCAGCTTAGATAATCAGCCCCAGCATTTT. It encodes CASSLDNQPQHF. The entire variable domain, with the rest obtained from reference TRBV7-9 and TRBJ1-5, is as follows: DTGVSQNPRHKITKRGQNVTFRCDPISEHNRLYWYRQTLGQGPEFLTYFQNEAQLEKSRLLSDRFSAERPKGSFSTLEIQRTEQGDSAMYLCASSLDNQPQHFGDGTRLSIL.

This clonotype occurred a few times. CDR3 region: CATSGVGLAGGPEETQYF. CDR3 sequence (DNA): TGTGCCACCAGTGGGGTTGGACTAGCGGGGGGGCCGGAGGAGACCCAGTACTTC. The chain links TRBV15 to TRBJ2-5, with 15 nucleotides matching TRBD2. Germline V gene data show CDR1 as LNHNV and CDR2 as YYDKDF (reference sequence). Trimming cost V 6 bases and J 5 bases; bases outside gene matches: 13. The CDR3 has 18 residues.

This clonotype has just a few counts. The chain links TRBV28 to TRBJ1-3, with unresolved D. Trimming stripped 2 bases from V and 5 bases from J, with 7 bases between. The CDR3 has 13 amino acids. Germline V lookup: CDR1 MDHEN, CDR2 SYDVKM. The DNA of the CDR3 is TGTGCCAGCAGTTTAGGGCTGCGAAACACCATATATTTT. It translates to CASSLGLRNTIYF.

The chain recombines TRBV12-3 or TRBV12-4 with TRBJ1-2; 7 positions agree with TRBD1. The CDR3 sequence is 13 residues long. The trim removed 7 bases at V and 6 bases at J, leaving 8 bases unmatched. CDR3 sequence: CASTSGTVHGYTF. The CDR3 DNA reads TGTGCCAGCACCTCCGGGACAGTCCATGGCTACACCTTC.

J is TRBJ1-1 and V is TRBV27, with TRBD1 matching 9 bases. CDR3 size: 17 residues. The ends lost 4 bases at V and 0 bases at J; junction bases unmatched: 9. Germline V gene lookup returns CDR1 MNHEY and CDR2 SMNVEV (reference sequence). For the CDR3, the DNA is TGTGCCAGCAGTTCACCCATTAACAGGGGGCTGAACACTGAAGCTTTCTTT. Its protein product is CASSSPINRGLNTEAFF.

The V gene is TRBV13, the J gene TRBJ2-7; no clear D gene. Germline CDR1 PRHDT, CDR2 FYEKMQ (reference sequence). The V end was cut by 5 bases, the J end by 5 bases, with 13 bases between. The CDR3 is made up of 13 amino acids. The CDR3, as DNA: TGTGCCAGCAGCCCCGGGCGGTTTGACGAGCAGTACTTC. Its protein is CASSPGRFDEQYF.

The gene calls are TRBV4-1 and TRBJ2-7, with D maybe TRBD2 (6 bases). Germline CDR1 MGHRA, CDR2 YSYEKL. Trimming removed 2 bases from V and 4 bases from J, with 15 bases in between. This CDR3 contains 15 residues. The CDR3 loop reads CASSQYSRGDYEQYV. CDR3 sequence (DNA): TGCGCCAGCAGCCAATACTCGCGCGGGGATTACGAGCAGTACGTC.

J is TRBJ2-1 and V is TRBV10-2, with D perhaps given as TRBD1 or TRBD2 (6 bases each). The ends were cut back, 6 bases at V and 2 bases at J, with 14 bases in the middle. Germline V gene sequence: CDR1 WSHSY, CDR2 SAAADI. The CDR3 contains 15 residues. CDR3 sequence (DNA): TGCGCCAGCAGGGGGGTGGGGGGCCCCTACAATGAGCAGTTCTTC. Translated, it gives CASRGVGGPYNEQFF.

The chain couples TRBV4-3 to TRBJ2-1, with TRBD1 matching over 9 bases. V shed 0 bases and J 5 bases; nucleotides not matched to a gene: 2. This CDR3 spans 15 amino acids. Germline V gene sequence: CDR1 LGHNA, CDR2 YSLEER. The CDR3 protein is CASSQEGQGHNEQFF. The CDR3 nucleotides are TGCGCCAGCAGCCAAGAGGGACAGGGACACAATGAGCAGTTCTTC.

This chain joins TRBV27 and TRBJ1-4, with a possible D match to TRBD1 (5 bases). The CDR3 contains 21 residues. CDR1 is MNHEY and CDR2 is SMNVEV in the germline V gene (reference sequence). V lost 5 bases and J lost 1, with 29 bases in between. The DNA for the CDR3 is TGTGCCAGCAGTCACCACAGGCCGGGGCAGGGCAGAGGTGGAACTAATGAAAAACTGTTTTTT. Its translation is CASSHHRPGQGRGGTNEKLFF.

The rearrangement joins TRBV4-1 to TRBJ1-2; D gene unclear. The CDR3 consists of 15 residues. The germline CDR1 and CDR2 sequences are MGHRA and YSYEKL. Between the trimmed V and J ends, which lost 1 base and 6 bases, there was a span of 15 bases. This chain's CDR3 is CASSQVFGDLNGYTF. The CDR3 region has the DNA TGCGCCAGCAGCCAAGTCTTTGGAGATCTGAATGGCTACACCTTC.

J is TRBJ2-7 and V is TRBV6-5; D is perhaps TRBD1 (5 bases). Trimming removed 0 bases from V and 6 bases from J, with 9 bases in between. The CDR3 extends over 13 amino acids. CDR1 and CDR2 from the germline V gene are MNHEY and SVGAGI. The CDR3, as DNA: TGTGCCAGCAGTTACTCGATCAGGGCCGAGCAGTACTTC. It codes for CASSYSIRAEQYF.

The rearrangement joins TRBV4-1 to TRBJ2-1; D possibly matches TRBD1 or TRBD2 (5 bases each). Trimming removed 4 bases from V and 8 bases from J, with 18 bases in between. Germline lookup yields CDR1 MGHRA and CDR2 YSYEKL. This CDR3 contains 15 residues. As DNA, the CDR3 is TGCGCCAGCAGCCGTTCTAGGGACGATCGGGATGAGCAGTTCTTC. Its protein is CASSRSRDDRDEQFF.

This clonotype was recorded at least ten times. This rearrangement joins TRBV7-2 to TRBJ2-7; D call uncertain. The CDR3 has 15 amino acids. CDR1 SGHTA and CDR2 FQGNSA come from the germline V gene. Trimming cost V 0 bases and J 0 bases, with 9 bases left between them. The CDR3 bases are TGTGCCAGCAGCTTAGCGCCGGAGAGCTCCTACGAGCAGTACTTC. Its protein product is CASSLAPESSYEQYF.

The chain joins TRBV13 to TRBJ1-1, with TRBD1 as a possible D gene (6 bases). From germline, CDR1 is PRHDT and CDR2 FYEKMQ (reference sequence). This CDR3 contains 12 residues. The germline V and J ends were trimmed by 5 bases and 6 bases, with 10 bases remaining between them. The CDR3: CASSRDMAEAFF. The CDR3 DNA reads TGTGCCAGCAGCCGGGACATGGCTGAAGCTTTCTTT.

This clonotype was seen at least ten times. The V call is TRBV7-8, the J call TRBJ1-2; D unclear. The length of the CDR3 is 15 residues. V was trimmed by 5 bases and J by 3 bases, leaving 16 bases between them. CDR1 and CDR2 from the germline V gene are SGHVS and FQNEAQ. In nucleotides, the CDR3 is TGTGCCAGCAGCGGCGGGAACTTTGTGGACTATGGCTACACCTTC. It translates to CASSGGNFVDYGYTF. Supplemented by reference TRBV7-8 and TRBJ1-2, the full variable domain reads GAGVSQSPRYKVAKRGQDVALRCDPISGHVSLFWYQQALGQGPEFLTYFQNEAQLDKSGLPSDRFFAERPEGSVSTLKIQRTQQEDSAVYLCASSGGNFVDYGYTFGSGTRLTVV.

This clonotype was counted a few times. The J gene is TRBJ2-1, the V gene TRBV19, with a weak D call TRBD2 (6 bases). V shed 3 bases and J shed 10 bases, with 10 bases lying between them. Germline V gene lookup returns CDR1 LNHDA and CDR2 SQIVND (reference sequence). The CDR3 runs 12 residues. In nucleotides, the CDR3 is TGTGCCAGTAGTATTGGGGGGTGGGAGCAGTTCTTC. Translation: CASSIGGWEQFF.

The J gene is TRBJ1-2, the V gene TRBV18; D is perhaps TRBD1 (6 bases). CDR3 length: 14 residues. Germline V gene data show CDR1 as KGHSH and CDR2 as LQKENI. The germline V and J ends were trimmed by 2 bases and 4 bases, with 11 bases remaining between them. The DNA of the CDR3 is TGTGCCAGCTCACCAGGGGGCGAATTCTATGGCTACACCTTC. Protein product: CASSPGGEFYGYTF. Full variable domain (rest looked up from reference TRBV18 and TRBJ1-2): NAGVMQNPRHLVRRRGQEARLRCSPMKGHSHVYWYRQLPEEGLKFMVYLQKENIIDESGMPKERFSAEFPKEGPSILRIQQVVRGDSAAYFCASSPGGEFYGYTFGSGTRLTVV.

This clonotype has a count of ten or more. The V and J genes are TRBV10-3 and TRBJ2-1; D could derive from TRBD1 or TRBD2 (7 bases each). The germline V gene has CDR1 ENHRY and CDR2 SYGVKD. V dropped 4 bases and J dropped 4 bases, with 11 bases sitting between them. The CDR3 runs 14 residues. CDR3: CAISAGGEYNEQFF. The CDR3 DNA reads as TGTGCCATCAGTGCAGGGGGGGAGTACAATGAGCAGTTCTTC.

The gene calls are TRBV4-2 and TRBJ1-2; D ambiguous. CDR3 size: 15 residues. The germline CDR1 and CDR2 sequences are LGHNA and YNFKEQ. The V gene lost 4 bases and the J gene lost 4 bases, with 16 bases spanning the gap. This CDR3 reads CASSPSGKAIYGYTF. Here the CDR3 DNA reads TGTGCCAGCAGCCCCAGTGGGAAGGCCATCTATGGCTACACCTTC.

The sample holds a few counts of this clonotype. The chain carries TRBV19 and TRBJ1-1; D perhaps matches TRBD1 (5 bases). The CDR3 is 15 residues long. V shed 3 bases and J shed 0 bases, with 11 bases lying between them. Germline CDR1 and CDR2: LNHDA and SQIVND (reference sequence). CDR3 amino acids: CASSISGQLNTEAFF. The CDR3 nucleotides are TGTGCCAGTAGTATTTCGGGGCAGTTGAACACTGAAGCTTTCTTT.

The CDR3, as DNA: TGTGCCAGCAGTTTAGCTGGTTGGGAGCCCCAGCATTTT. Its protein product is CASSLAGWEPQHF. This sequence joins TRBV27 and TRBJ1-5, with D unclear. Germline CDR1 reads MNHEY; CDR2 reads SMNVEV (reference sequence). The V end lost 2 bases, the J end lost 8 bases, and 10 bases lay between the germline ends. The CDR3 consists of 13 residues.

The J gene is TRBJ1-1, the V gene TRBV7-9, with 10 bases identical to TRBD1. Trimming at V came to 5 bases and at J to 8 bases, leaving 5 bases not matched to a gene. CDR3 size: 13 residues. The germline gives CDR1 SEHNR, CDR2 FQNEAQ (reference sequence). The CDR3 region has the DNA TGTGCCAGCAGCCTTGAGGACAGGGGGGAAGCTTTCTTT. This translates into CASSLEDRGEAFF.